Listed here are 19 T cell receptor beta chains from one sample, sequenced in a study of blood T cell repertoires in COVID-19. Clones were sequenced by immunoSEQ multiplex PCR, and TCRdb holds only the in-frame ones, with some missing. The sample consists of about 92,000 clones, less than 85% of them appearing once. Material for sequencing was peripheral blood. These receptors all come from a woman aged 65 to 85 with acute or convalescent COVID-19.

There are a few counts of this clone. The chain carries TRBV7-8 and TRBJ2-5; tentative D call: TRBD1 (6 bases). Trimming pared 1 base from V and 4 bases from J, leaving 7 bases between. Germline assignment: CDR1 SGHVS and CDR2 FQNEAQ. The CDR3 has 13 residues. The CDR3 is CASSLGTVETQYF. The CDR3 DNA sequence: TGTGCCAGCAGCTTAGGGACAGTAGAGACCCAGTACTTC.

J is TRBJ1-4 and V is TRBV27; no reliable D call. This CDR3 comprises 16 residues. Between the trimmed V and J ends, which lost 6 bases and 1 base, there was a span of 15 bases. Germline CDR1 and CDR2: MNHEY and SMNVEV (reference sequence). CDR3 DNA sequence: TGTGCCAGCAGCCGGCTGCGGGCGCGAACTAATGAAAAACTGTTTTTT. It translates to CASSRLRARTNEKLFF.

The chain uses TRBV19 and TRBJ1-2; D might be TRBD1 (5 bases). The CDR3 has 13 residues. V dropped 3 bases and J dropped 3 bases, with 8 bases sitting between them. Looked up from germline, CDR1 is LNHDA and CDR2 is SQIVND (reference sequence). CDR3 bases: TGTGCCAGTAGTATGACAGTTTACTATGGCTACACCTTC. The encoded protein is CASSMTVYYGYTF.

The rearrangement joins TRBV16 to TRBJ2-7; the D gene is possibly TRBD2 (5 bases). CDR1 and CDR2 from the germline V gene are KGHSY and FQNENV. The ends were cut back, 0 bases at V and 3 bases at J, with 9 bases in the middle. CDR3 length: 14 residues. The CDR3 is CASSQSGSGYEQYF. The CDR3 region has the DNA TGTGCCAGCAGCCAATCAGGGAGCGGCTACGAGCAGTACTTC.

The chain recombines TRBV19 with TRBJ1-1; D not resolved. V lost 1 base, J lost 1 base, and 7 bases lay in between. The germline CDR1 and CDR2 sequences are LNHDA and SQIVND (reference sequence). The CDR3 covers 14 residues. The DNA of the CDR3 is TGTGCCAGTAGTATAGGTCGGGGGAACACTGAAGCTTTCTTT. Amino acids: CASSIGRGNTEAFF. Full variable domain (rest looked up from reference TRBV19 and TRBJ1-1): DGGITQSPKYLFRKEGQNVTLSCEQNLNHDAMYWYRQDPGQGLRLIYYSQIVNDFQKGDIAEGYSVSREKKESFPLTVTSAQKNPTAFYLCASSIGRGNTEAFFGQGTRLTVV.

The chain has TRBV9 and TRBJ2-7, with D maybe TRBD1 (6 bases). CDR3 size: 15 residues. V was pared by 0 bases and J by 3 bases, with 13 bases between. Germline CDR1 SGDLS, CDR2 YYNGEE. The CDR3 spells CASSVATGFGYEQYF. DNA for the CDR3: TGTGCCAGCAGCGTAGCTACAGGGTTCGGCTACGAGCAGTACTTC.

CDR3 sequence: CASSLGPGTGGTDTQYF. CDR3 nucleotide sequence: TGTGCCAGCAGTTTAGGGCCCGGGACAGGGGGTACAGATACGCAGTATTTT. The rearrangement joins TRBV28 to TRBJ2-3; 11 nucleotides agree with TRBD1. V shed 2 bases, J shed 3 bases, and the junction held 7 bases outside the gene matches. The germline V gene has CDR1 MDHEN and CDR2 SYDVKM. The CDR3 length is 17 residues.

The genes are TRBV10-3 and TRBJ2-6, with 10 bases aligning to TRBD1. V shed 10 bases, J shed 0 bases, and the junction held 3 bases outside the gene matches. The germline gives CDR1 ENHRY, CDR2 SYGVKD. The CDR3 extends over 15 amino acids. The CDR3 is CATGQGVSGANVLTF. The CDR3 DNA reads as TGTGCCACCGGACAGGGGGTCTCTGGGGCCAACGTCCTGACTTTC.

The chain joins TRBV2 to TRBJ2-5, with 10 positions matching TRBD2. The J segment lost 3 bases and the V segment lost 2 bases, leaving 3 bases of the junction unmatched. The germline V gene encodes CDR1 SNHLY and CDR2 FYNNEI. CDR3 length: 15 amino acids. CDR3: CASSETLAGEETQYF. In DNA, the CDR3 is TGTGCCAGCAGTGAAACTCTAGCGGGGGAAGAGACCCAGTACTTC.

V gene TRBV27 combines with J gene TRBJ2-3; D uncertain. CDR1 and CDR2 from the germline V gene are MNHEY and SMNVEV (reference sequence). Trimming removed 4 bases from V and 0 bases from J, with 20 bases in between. The CDR3 is made up of 18 amino acids. The CDR3, as DNA: TGTGCCAGCAGTTCCCAATTATCGCGACAAACTAGCACAGATACGCAGTATTTT. Translating gives CASSSQLSRQTSTDTQYF.

V is TRBV7-6 and J is TRBJ2-1; 10 bases align to TRBD2. After removal of 5 bases from V and 7 bases from J, the junction contained 8 bases not matched to a gene. Germline V gene lookup returns CDR1 SGHVS and CDR2 FNYEAQ. This CDR3 is 15 amino acids long. The CDR3 spells CASSPGLARVNEQFF. The CDR3 DNA sequence: TGTGCCAGCAGCCCGGGACTAGCGAGGGTAAATGAGCAGTTCTTC.

The V and J genes are TRBV7-3 and TRBJ2-1; D might be TRBD2 (5 bases). V was cut by 2 bases and J by 0 bases, with 14 bases left in between. The germline CDR1 and CDR2 sequences are SGHTA and FQGTGA. The CDR3 contains 17 residues. The CDR3 sequence: CASSLYASTSSYNEQFF. The CDR3 DNA reads as TGTGCCAGCAGCTTATACGCTAGCACGAGCTCCTACAATGAGCAGTTCTTC.

The V and J genes are TRBV7-3 and TRBJ2-3; 8 bases agree with TRBD2. CDR1 and CDR2 (germline): SGHTA, FQGTGA. The junction had 7 bases not matched to a gene; V was cut back by 5 bases and J by 0 bases. This CDR3 spans 16 amino acids. This chain's CDR3 is CASSRGASGSTDTQYF. The CDR3, as DNA: TGTGCCAGCAGCCGAGGGGCTAGCGGGAGCACAGATACGCAGTATTTT.

In this sample, this clone turned up once. J is TRBJ1-5 and V is TRBV27; D gene uncertain. With 5 bases removed from V and 3 bases from J, the gap between germline ends came to 17 bases. This CDR3 has 16 residues. Per the germline V gene, CDR1 is MNHEY and CDR2 is SMNVEV (reference sequence). CDR3 sequence: CASSPTTPRFNQPQHF. As DNA, the CDR3 is TGTGCCAGCAGTCCCACTACCCCTCGGTTCAATCAGCCCCAGCATTTT.

The V gene is TRBV6-5, the J gene TRBJ2-6, with D uncertain. This CDR3 is built from 16 residues. Germline CDR1 reads MNHEY; CDR2 reads SVGAGI. Trimming took 0 bases from V and 0 from J, leaving 6 bases between them. CDR3 sequence: CASSYSANSGANVLTF. The DNA for the CDR3 is TGTGCCAGCAGTTACTCGGCCAACTCTGGGGCCAACGTCCTGACTTTC.

The chain uses TRBV7-9 and TRBJ2-3; 11 positions agree with TRBD2. Trimming removed 1 base from V and 2 bases from J; junction bases left unmatched: 5. This CDR3 has 17 residues. Germline CDR1 SEHNR, CDR2 FQNEAQ (reference sequence). CDR3: CASSLGTSGRITDTQYF. The CDR3 coding sequence is TGTGCCAGCAGCTTAGGAACTAGCGGGAGAATCACAGATACGCAGTATTTT. The full variable domain, with the rest looked up from reference TRBV7-9 and TRBJ2-3, is DTGVSQNPRHKITKRGQNVTFRCDPISEHNRLYWYRQTLGQGPEFLTYFQNEAQLEKSRLLSDRFSAERPKGSFSTLEIQRTEQGDSAMYLCASSLGTSGRITDTQYFGPGTRLTVL.

The chain has TRBV7-2 and TRBJ2-1; 16 bases agree with TRBD2. CDR3 length: 19 residues. Germline CDR1 SGHTA, CDR2 FQGNSA. The V segment lost 5 bases and the J segment 2 bases; nucleotides outside the gene matches: 9. For the CDR3, the DNA is TGTGCCAGCAGCGTAGGGACTAGCGGGAGGGCATTAGCCTACAATGAGCAGTTCTTC. Translated: CASSVGTSGRALAYNEQFF.

The chain combines TRBV5-1 with TRBJ2-1; 8 bases line up with TRBD2. The V gene end was trimmed by 0 bases and the J gene end by 6 bases; junction bases not matched to a gene: 5. This CDR3 comprises 15 residues. Germline loops: CDR1 SGHRS, CDR2 YFSETQ. CDR3 sequence: CASSLARLAGNEQFF. Here the CDR3 DNA reads TGCGCCAGCAGCTTGGCCCGGCTAGCGGGCAATGAGCAGTTCTTC.

This chain joins TRBV7-6 and TRBJ2-7; TRBD2 agrees at 7 bases. Per germline, CDR1 SGHVS and CDR2 FNYEAQ. This CDR3 is built from 14 residues. Losses at the gene ends were 5 bases for V and 2 bases for J; bases not matched to a gene: 6. The CDR3, as DNA: TGTGCCAGCAGCACCTTGGGGGGGGCCTACGAGCAGTACTTC. This codes for CASSTLGGAYEQYF. The variable domain in full, with the rest retrieved from reference TRBV7-6 and TRBJ2-7, is GAGVSQSPRYKVTKRGQDVALRCDPISGHVSLYWYRQALGQGPEFLTYFNYEAQQDKSGLPNDRFSAERPEGSISTLTIQRTEQRDSAMYRCASSTLGGAYEQYFGPGTRLTVT.